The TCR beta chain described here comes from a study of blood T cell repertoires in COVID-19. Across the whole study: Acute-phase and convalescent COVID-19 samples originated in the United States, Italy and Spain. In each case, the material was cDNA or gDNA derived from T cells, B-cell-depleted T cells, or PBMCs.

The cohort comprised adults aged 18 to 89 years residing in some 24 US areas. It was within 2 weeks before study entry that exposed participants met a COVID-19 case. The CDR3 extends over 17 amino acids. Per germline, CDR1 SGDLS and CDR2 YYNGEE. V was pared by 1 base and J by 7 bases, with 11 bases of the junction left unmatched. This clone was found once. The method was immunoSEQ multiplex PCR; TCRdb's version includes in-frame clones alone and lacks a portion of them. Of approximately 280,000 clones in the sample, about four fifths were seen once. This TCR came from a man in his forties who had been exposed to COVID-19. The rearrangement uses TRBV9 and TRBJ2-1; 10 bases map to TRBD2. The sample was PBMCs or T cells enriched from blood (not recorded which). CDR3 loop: CASSVRSVLAGKNEQFF. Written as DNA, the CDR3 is TGTGCCAGCAGCGTAAGGTCCGTACTAGCGGGAAAGAATGAGCAGTTCTTC.